Each of the 17 T cell receptor beta chains below was sequenced from the same sample in a study of blood T cell repertoires in COVID-19. Profiling relied on immunoSEQ multiplex PCR, and the TCRdb table lists in-frame clones only, not all of them. The repertoire holds roughly 200,000 clones, with 80% as singletons. The sequenced material came from peripheral blood. The receptors stem from a man aged 60-69 years with acute or convalescent COVID-19.

The chain couples TRBV6-5 to TRBJ2-7; tentatively, D is TRBD1 (6 bases). V lost 0 bases and J 0 bases, leaving 12 bases between the germline ends. Germline V lookup: CDR1 MNHEY, CDR2 SVGAGI. This CDR3 comprises 16 residues. CDR3 coding DNA: TGTGCCAGCAGTTACTCGGGCAGGGGCCCCTCCTACGAGCAGTACTTC. Translating gives CASSYSGRGPSYEQYF.

Notes on this clone: A junction end diverges from the germline sequence, so it may reflect a read error. The genes are TRBV28 and TRBJ2-7; 9 bases fit TRBD1. This CDR3 contains 11 residues. From germline, CDR1 is MDHEN and CDR2 SYDVKM. The CDR3 loop reads CASSYRDRVNF. The CDR3 DNA reads as TGTGCCAGCAGTTACCGGGACAGGGTAAACTTC.

V is TRBV7-6 and J is TRBJ2-6; TRBD1 is a possible D gene (5 bases). From germline, CDR1 is SGHVS and CDR2 FNYEAQ. V lost 4 bases and J 1 base, leaving 11 bases between the germline ends. The length of the CDR3 is 16 residues. CDR3 nucleotide sequence: TGTGCCAGCAGCTCCCTTCCAGGGTCTGGGGCCAACGTCCTGACTTTC. It yields the protein CASSSLPGSGANVLTF.

The V gene is TRBV9, the J gene TRBJ1-3, with 7 bases aligning to TRBD1. The CDR3 is made up of 15 amino acids. Germline V gene data show CDR1 as SGDLS and CDR2 as YYNGEE. V shed 4 bases and J 2 bases; nucleotides not matched to a gene: 6. The CDR3 reads CASSIQGTAGNTIYF. The DNA for the CDR3 is TGTGCCAGCAGCATACAGGGGACTGCTGGAAACACCATATATTTT.

This clone was seen once. The junction departs from the called germline gene at one end, perhaps through a read error. V and J are TRBV12-3 or TRBV12-4 and TRBJ2-5, with a weak D call TRBD2 (5 bases). CDR3 length: 13 residues. The CDR3 DNA reads TGTGCCAGCAGTTTCTGGGAGCGAGAGGCCCAGTACTTC. Translation: CASSFWEREAQYF.

V gene TRBV18 combines with J gene TRBJ1-3; 9 bases align to TRBD1. CDR3 length: 15 amino acids. V gave up 3 bases and J gave up 7 bases; unmatched junction bases: 7. Per the germline V gene, CDR1 is KGHSH and CDR2 is LQKENI. The CDR3 reads CASSPGQGGRNTIYF. The DNA for the CDR3 is TGTGCCAGCTCACCGGGACAGGGAGGACGGAACACCATATATTTT.

This chain uses TRBV19 with TRBJ1-5, with 12 bases lining up with TRBD1. V dropped 5 bases and J dropped 4; count of bases not matched to a gene: 3. The CDR3 length is 15 residues. The germline CDR1 and CDR2 sequences are LNHDA and SQIVND (reference sequence). The CDR3 coding sequence is TGTGCCAGTAGTGCGGGACAGGGGGCGAATCAGCCCCAGCATTTT. Protein: CASSAGQGANQPQHF.

The chain combines TRBV19 with TRBJ2-1; 10 nucleotides agree with TRBD2. This CDR3 is 18 amino acids long. CDR1 is LNHDA and CDR2 is SQIVND in the germline V gene (reference sequence). V lost 6 bases to trimming and J lost 9 bases; unmatched junction nucleotides: 20. The CDR3 bases are TGTGCCAGTAGGCCAGCGGGGGGGCCCAATCCTATGTTAGGTGAGCAGTTCTTC. The encoded protein is CASRPAGGPNPMLGEQFF.

V is TRBV18 and J is TRBJ2-7; TRBD1 matches 10 bases. Germline trimming cut 3 bases from V and 5 bases from J; bases unmatched to any gene: 7. Germline CDR1 and CDR2: KGHSH and LQKENI. This CDR3 is 15 amino acids long. CDR3 in amino acids: CASSPGTGATHEQYF. For the CDR3, the DNA is TGTGCCAGCTCACCCGGGACAGGGGCCACCCACGAGCAGTACTTC.

The J gene is TRBJ1-1, the V gene TRBV28, with D maybe TRBD1 (5 bases). The CDR3 contains 12 residues. The germline V gene has CDR1 MDHEN and CDR2 SYDVKM. Trimming left V 6 bases short and J 7 bases short, with 12 bases between. The chain's CDR3 is CASSPLTGEAFF. The CDR3 nucleotides read TGTGCCAGCAGCCCTCTTACAGGTGAAGCTTTCTTT. Variable domain in full (rest from reference TRBV28 and TRBJ1-1): DVKVTQSSRYLVKRTGEKVFLECVQDMDHENMFWYRQDPGLGLRLIYFSYDVKMKEKGDIPEGYSVSREKKERFSLILESASTNQTSMYLCASSPLTGEAFFGQGTRLTVV.

The chain recombines TRBV11-2 with TRBJ2-7; D gene ambiguous. The CDR3 extends over 12 amino acids. The germline V and J ends were trimmed by 6 bases and 0 bases, with 6 bases remaining between them. Per the germline V gene, CDR1 is SGHAT and CDR2 is FQNNGV. Written as DNA, the CDR3 is TGTGCCAGCAGATTTAGCTCCTACGAGCAGTACTTC. Its translation is CASRFSSYEQYF.

Details on this clone: The junction and the germline gene differ at one end; a read error may be behind it. This rearrangement joins TRBV5-4 to TRBJ1-2; a weak D match, TRBD1 (5 bases). Germline CDR1 SGHNT, CDR2 YYREEE (reference sequence). The CDR3 is 15 residues long. CDR3 sequence: CASSPVEGSTRGLRF. The DNA of the CDR3 is TGTGCCAGCAGCCCCGTGGAGGGCAGCACGAGGGGACTTCGCTTC.

J is TRBJ1-3 and V is TRBV7-2; 7 nucleotides match TRBD1. This CDR3 spans 15 amino acids. With 4 bases clipped from V and 2 bases from J, the junction kept 5 bases outside the gene matches. Germline-derived CDR1 and CDR2 are SGHTA and FQGNSA. The CDR3 protein is CASSYTGTAGNTIYF. CDR3 nucleotide sequence: TGTGCCAGCAGCTATACCGGGACAGCTGGAAACACCATATATTTT.

This clone was found a few times. J is TRBJ2-1 and V is TRBV6-1; 10 bases map to TRBD1. The ends lost 2 bases at V and 6 bases at J; junction bases unmatched: 4. CDR1 MNHNS and CDR2 SASEGT come from the germline V gene. The CDR3 length is 15 residues. This CDR3 reads CASSEKGQGSNEQFF. The DNA of the CDR3 is TGTGCCAGCAGTGAAAAGGGACAGGGGAGCAATGAGCAGTTCTTC.

This chain uses TRBV6-6 with TRBJ2-7; D perhaps matches TRBD1 (6 bases). CDR3 length: 15 amino acids. Germline-derived CDR1 and CDR2 are MNHNY and SVGAGI (reference sequence). Trimming took off 1 base at V and 8 bases at J, with 18 bases between the two ends. The CDR3 is CASSYFQDRHKQQYF. CDR3 nucleotide sequence: TGTGCCAGCAGTTACTTTCAGGACAGACATAAGCAGCAGTACTTC.

This clone was recorded once. The rearrangement links TRBV4-1 to TRBJ2-4; D perhaps matches TRBD1 (5 bases). Trimming left V 4 bases short and J 4 bases short, with 14 bases between. Germline V lookup: CDR1 MGHRA, CDR2 YSYEKL. The CDR3 runs to 15 residues. The CDR3 DNA sequence: TGCGCCAGCAGCCCAGGGCGTCCAAGGAAAAACATTCAGTACTTC. As protein: CASSPGRPRKNIQYF.

This clone was seen more than once but under ten times. The chain joins TRBV27 to TRBJ1-4, with D perhaps TRBD1 (5 bases). The V end lost 5 bases, the J end lost 3 bases, and 13 bases lay between the germline ends. Germline V gene sequence: CDR1 MNHEY, CDR2 SMNVEV (reference sequence). CDR3 size: 15 residues. The CDR3 protein is CASSPRQKSNEKLFF. CDR3 in DNA: TGTGCCAGCAGTCCCCGACAGAAATCTAATGAAAAACTGTTTTTT.